The 24 T cell receptor beta chains given below trace back to one sample, sequenced in a study of CD8+CD57+ T cells in acquired aplastic anemia. Profiling that covered TCR beta VDJ and CDR3 relied on genomic DNA as its template. MiXCR was run by TCRdb on the reads, yielding one entry per CDR3 protein. In the table there are 150,000 to 200,000 distinct CDR3 sequences, roughly 48% of which are singletons. Sequencing was done on patients that had shown CD8+CD57+ cell expansion by flow cytometry. The sample comprised sorted CD4+, CD8+, or CD8+CD57+ T cells (not recorded which) from PBMCs. These receptors came from a human donor with aplastic anemia.

This clonotype was counted ten times or more. The V and J genes are TRBV20-1 and TRBJ2-7; no clear D. V was clipped by 8 bases and J by 0 bases, with 17 bases between them. Germline V lookup: CDR1 DFQATT, CDR2 SNEGSKA (reference sequence). The CDR3 runs 14 residues. Here the CDR3 reads CSSPNRLTSYEQYF. CDR3 sequence (DNA): TGCAGTTCCCCTAACAGACTTACCTCCTACGAGCAGTACTTC.

Regarding this clonotype: A much bigger clone sits one base away, suggesting this may be a read error. Lacking the conserved final phenylalanine or tryptophan, this CDR3 likely reflects a read error. This chain joins TRBV5-8 and TRBJ1-1; TRBD1 is a possible D gene (5 bases). The germline gives CDR1 SGHTS, CDR2 YDEGEE. The CDR3 extends over 13 amino acids. V was cut by 0 bases and J by 5 bases, with 8 bases left in between. The CDR3 loop is CASSLGWGTEAFL. The CDR3 DNA sequence: TGTGCCAGCAGCTTGGGCTGGGGGACTGAAGCTTTCCTT.

This clonotype was detected many times. The CDR3 loop reads CSASTRQGRAQGEAFF. The CDR3 nucleotides are TGCAGTGCCTCTACCCGACAGGGTAGGGCCCAGGGTGAAGCTTTCTTT. V gene TRBV20-1 combines with J gene TRBJ1-1, with 7 nucleotides matching TRBD1. CDR3 length: 16 residues. Trimming removed 6 bases from V and 7 bases from J; junction bases left unmatched: 20. Germline-derived CDR1 and CDR2 are DFQATT and SNEGSKA (reference sequence).

This clonotype showed up many times. The chain recombines TRBV5-1 with TRBJ1-2, with D unresolved. The CDR3 is 14 amino acids. Germline V CDR1 and CDR2: SGHRS, YFSETQ. Between the trimmed V and J ends, which lost 0 bases and 2 bases, there was a span of 8 bases. The CDR3 is CASSLESSNYGYTF. CDR3 coding DNA: TGCGCCAGCAGCTTGGAGAGTTCGAACTATGGCTACACCTTC.

The chain employs TRBV6-2 or TRBV6-3 and TRBJ1-4; 7 bases are shared with TRBD1. V was clipped by 2 bases and J by 0 bases; unmatched bases: 3. CDR3 size: 16 residues. Germline CDR1 reads MNHEY; CDR2 reads SVGEGT. Here the CDR3 DNA reads TGTGCCAGCAGTTACGCGACAGGGACAACTAATGAAAAACTGTTTTTT. It codes for CASSYATGTTNEKLFF.

The sample holds a few counts of this clonotype. This chain uses TRBV6-6 with TRBJ1-3, with D possibly being TRBD1 (5 bases). Per the germline V gene, CDR1 is MNHNY and CDR2 is SVGAGI (reference sequence). Trimming cost V 6 bases and J 4 bases, with 13 bases left between them. The CDR3 consists of 14 residues. The DNA for the CDR3 is TGTGCCAGCAGCGCCGACGGGGCAGGAAACACCATATATTTT. Translation: CASSADGAGNTIYF.

Ten or more counts support this clonotype. V gene TRBV19 combines with J gene TRBJ2-2; no definite D call. Germline CDR1 is LNHDA and CDR2 is SQIVND (reference sequence). V was cut by 4 bases and J by 5 bases, with 8 bases left in between. The CDR3 extends over 13 amino acids. The CDR3 bases are TGTGCCAGTAGTAGGGCAGTGACCGGGGAGCTGTTTTTT. It encodes CASSRAVTGELFF.

This clonotype has just a few counts. A read error may produce the germline difference seen at one junction end. The V call is TRBV7-7, the J call TRBJ2-3; no reliable D call. The germline CDR1 and CDR2 sequences are SSHAT and FNYEAQ (reference sequence). The CDR3 totals 13 residues. CDR3 loop: CASSLGVTSSQYF. The CDR3 DNA is TGTGCTAGCAGCCTTGGGGTTACTTCTTCGCAGTATTTT.

This chain joins TRBV19 and TRBJ1-5, with D perhaps matching TRBD1 (5 bases). Germline CDR1 reads LNHDA; CDR2 reads SQIVND (reference sequence). Trimming took off 7 bases at V and 0 bases at J, with 13 bases between the two ends. The CDR3 sequence is 15 residues long. The CDR3 region is CASKGMDDSNQPQHF. The CDR3 DNA reads TGTGCCAGTAAGGGGATGGACGATAGCAATCAGCCCCAGCATTTT.

This clonotype came up many times. V gene TRBV12-3 or TRBV12-4 combines with J gene TRBJ1-6; D call uncertain. This CDR3 spans 13 amino acids. Trimming removed 1 base at V and 11 bases at J, with 9 bases between. The CDR3 nucleotides are TGTGCCAGCAGTTTAGTAGCCGAGGCACCCCTCCACTTT. It yields the protein CASSLVAEAPLHF.

The gene calls are TRBV18 and TRBJ1-2; 7 nucleotides line up with TRBD1. V lost 3 bases, J lost 3 bases, and 4 bases stayed unmatched. Germline lookup yields CDR1 KGHSH and CDR2 LQKENI. CDR3 length equals 14 residues. This chain's CDR3 is CASSPGGGDYGYTF. The CDR3 region has the DNA TGTGCCAGCTCACCCGGAGGGGGCGACTATGGCTACACCTTC. Full variable domain (outside the CDR3, taken from reference TRBV18 and TRBJ1-2): NAGVMQNPRHLVRRRGQEARLRCSPMKGHSHVYWYRQLPEEGLKFMVYLQKENIIDESGMPKERFSAEFPKEGPSILRIQQVVRGDSAAYFCASSPGGGDYGYTFGSGTRLTVV.

The rearrangement joins TRBV7-4 to TRBJ1-6; D is ambiguous. Germline values: CDR1 SGHVT, CDR2 SQSDAQ. V lost 1 base to trimming and J lost 0 bases, with 10 bases between them. CDR3 length equals 17 residues. The CDR3 loop is CASSLEHLSSYNSPLHF. DNA of the CDR3: TGTGCCAGCAGCTTAGAACACCTGAGCTCCTATAATTCACCCCTCCACTTT.

V gene TRBV4-3 combines with J gene TRBJ1-2; TRBD1 aligns across 7 bases. This CDR3 has 13 residues. The V segment lost 0 bases and the J segment 8 bases; nucleotides outside the gene matches: 3. Germline-derived CDR1 and CDR2 are LGHNA and YSLEER. The chain's CDR3 is CASSQETGIGYTF. For the CDR3, the DNA is TGCGCCAGCAGCCAAGAGACAGGGATCGGCTACACCTTC.

This clonotype was seen repeatedly, ten times or more. The chain uses TRBV20-1 and TRBJ2-7, with 13 bases identical to TRBD2. This CDR3 contains 17 residues. The trim removed 0 bases at V and 4 bases at J, leaving 9 bases unmatched. The germline V gene has CDR1 DFQATT and CDR2 SNEGSKA (reference sequence). The DNA of the CDR3 is TGCAGTGCTAGAGATCTATTGGGACTAGCGGGGAGGTACGAGCAGTACTTC. Translation gives CSARDLLGLAGRYEQYF.

The chain links TRBV29-1 to TRBJ1-1, with a weak D call TRBD1 (6 bases). Germline CDR1 and CDR2: SQVTM and ANQGSEA. Trimming took off 6 bases at V and 3 bases at J, with 14 bases between the two ends. The CDR3 is made up of 13 amino acids. The CDR3 here is CSVGGGRDTEAFF. As DNA, the CDR3 is TGCAGCGTGGGTGGGGGCAGGGACACTGAAGCTTTCTTT.

This clonotype showed up just a few times. This may stem from a read error, because a much larger clone lies one nucleotide away. This chain connects TRBV20-1 to TRBJ1-5; D possibly corresponds to TRBD1 (5 bases). CDR3 length equals 15 residues. Germline CDR1 DFQATT, CDR2 SNEGSKA (reference sequence). The CDR3 is CSARTTGPSSQPQHF. The CDR3 DNA sequence: TGCAGTGCGAGAACTACAGGACCTAGCAGTCAGCCCCAGCATTTT.

This clonotype was picked up one time. The V call is TRBV7-6, the J call TRBJ1-5; the D gene is possibly TRBD1 (5 bases). CDR3 length: 15 residues. With 5 bases removed from V and 0 bases from J, the gap between germline ends came to 11 bases. Germline values: CDR1 SGHVS, CDR2 FNYEAQ. This CDR3 is CASSVKTGSNQPQHF. CDR3 coding DNA: TGTGCCAGCAGCGTCAAAACAGGTAGCAATCAGCCCCAGCATTTT.

Ten or more counts support this clonotype. This CDR3 is CASSLVGTGNSPLHF. The CDR3 DNA reads as TGTGCCAGCAGCTTAGTGGGGACTGGGAATTCACCCCTCCACTTT. J is TRBJ1-6 and V is TRBV5-6, with D possibly matching TRBD1 (5 bases). Germline CDR1 reads SGHDT; CDR2 reads YYEEEE. The CDR3 contains 15 residues. V lost 2 bases and J lost 7, with 13 bases in between.

V gene TRBV13 combines with J gene TRBJ2-2, with D possibly being TRBD2 (6 bases). V dropped 4 bases and J dropped 0 bases, with 9 bases sitting between them. CDR1 and CDR2 from the germline V gene are PRHDT and FYEKMQ (reference sequence). The CDR3 sequence is 15 residues long. The DNA for the CDR3 is TGTGCCAGCAGCTCACGGAGGGCGAACACCGGGGAGCTGTTTTTT. It encodes CASSSRRANTGELFF.

The CDR3 DNA reads as TGTGCCAGCAGCTTAACCCGGGTGGGCAATACAGATACGCAGTATTTT. Protein product: CASSLTRVGNTDTQYF. This rearrangement joins TRBV7-3 to TRBJ2-3; D not resolved. V was pared by 0 bases and J by 3 bases, with 13 bases between. CDR3 length: 16 amino acids. The germline V gene encodes CDR1 SGHTA and CDR2 FQGTGA.

The chain combines TRBV24-1 with TRBJ2-3; 7 positions match TRBD2. This CDR3 spans 17 amino acids. V gave up 4 bases and J gave up 11 bases; unmatched junction bases: 20. From germline, CDR1 is KGHDR and CDR2 SFDVKD. The CDR3 DNA reads TGTGCCACCAGTGACCGGAAACCGGGACTACGGAACAATGAGCAGTATTTT. Translating it yields CATSDRKPGLRNNEQYF.

This clonotype was observed many times. The chain couples TRBV4-1 to TRBJ1-5; D remains unclear. The CDR3 has 14 amino acids. Germline V gene data show CDR1 as MGHRA and CDR2 as YSYEKL. V was pared by 5 bases and J by 6 bases, with 14 bases between. CDR3 region: CASSTASGVQPQHF. The DNA of the CDR3 is TGCGCCAGCAGCACAGCTAGCGGGGTTCAGCCCCAGCATTTT.

This clonotype turned up a few times. The chain employs TRBV24-1 and TRBJ1-5; perhaps TRBD1 as D (5 bases). Trimming pared 1 base from V and 7 bases from J, leaving 10 bases between. Germline CDR1 and CDR2: KGHDR and SFDVKD. The CDR3 is 14 amino acids. The CDR3 DNA sequence: TGTGCCACCAGTGATTTAAGGACAACACAGCCCCAGCATTTT. Amino acids: CATSDLRTTQPQHF.

The rearrangement links TRBV9 to TRBJ1-2; D is ambiguous. The CDR3 length is 10 residues. V lost 6 bases and J 4 bases, leaving 4 bases between the germline ends. Germline assignment: CDR1 SGDLS and CDR2 YYNGEE. The CDR3 loop is CASKSYGYTF. The CDR3 DNA reads TGTGCCAGCAAGTCCTATGGCTACACCTTC. Supplemented by reference TRBV9 and TRBJ1-2, the full variable domain reads DSGVTQTPKHLITATGQRVTLRCSPRSGDLSVYWYQQSLDQGLQFLIQYYNGEERAKGNILERFSAQQFPDLHSELNLSSLELGDSALYFCASKSYGYTFGSGTRLTVV.